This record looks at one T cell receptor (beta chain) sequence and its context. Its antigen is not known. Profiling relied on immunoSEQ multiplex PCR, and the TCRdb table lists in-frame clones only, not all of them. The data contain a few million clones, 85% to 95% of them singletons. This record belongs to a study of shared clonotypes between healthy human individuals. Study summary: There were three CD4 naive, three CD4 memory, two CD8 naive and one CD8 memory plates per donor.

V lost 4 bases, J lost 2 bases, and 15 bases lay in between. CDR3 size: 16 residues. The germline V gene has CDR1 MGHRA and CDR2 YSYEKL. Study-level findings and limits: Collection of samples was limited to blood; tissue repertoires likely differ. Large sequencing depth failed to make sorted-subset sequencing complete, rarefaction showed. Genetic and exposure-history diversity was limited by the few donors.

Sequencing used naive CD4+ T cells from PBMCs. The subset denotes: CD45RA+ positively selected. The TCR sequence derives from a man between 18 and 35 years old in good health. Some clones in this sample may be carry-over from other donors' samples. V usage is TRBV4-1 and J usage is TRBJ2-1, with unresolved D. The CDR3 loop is CASSREGTRAYNEQFF. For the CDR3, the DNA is TGCGCCAGCAGCCGGGAAGGTACCAGAGCCTACAATGAGCAGTTCTTC.